Following are 13 T cell receptor beta chains from one sample sequenced in a study of early T cells in non-severe SARS-CoV-2 infection. TCRdb re-called the 5' RACE reads with MiXCR, one entry per CDR3 protein. There are about 83,000 distinct CDR3 sequences in the sample; approximately 13% occur only once, and just over 6.5% lies in the top ten. Material: whole blood. Receptors were obtained from an adult who was a healthcare worker with PCR-confirmed SARS-CoV-2 infection or an uninfected control (not recorded which).

Only a few counts were recorded for this clonotype. The CDR3 spells CASSQKMGTSGSSYEQYF. The CDR3 nucleotides read TGCGCCAGCAGCCAAAAGATGGGGACTAGCGGGAGCTCCTACGAGCAGTACTTC. This chain links TRBV4-1 with TRBJ2-7, with 14 bases identical to TRBD2. There are 18 residues in the CDR3. V was clipped by 2 bases and J by 0 bases; unmatched bases: 6. CDR1 and CDR2 from the germline V gene are MGHRA and YSYEKL.

This clonotype was observed a handful of times. CDR3: CASSLWTNQPQHF. The CDR3 nucleotides read TGTGCCAGCAGCTTATGGACTAATCAGCCCCAGCATTTT. The V call is TRBV7-8, the J call TRBJ1-5; D is unclear. Germline CDR1 and CDR2: SGHVS and FQNEAQ. The CDR3 contains 13 residues. With 2 bases removed from V and 4 bases from J, the gap between germline ends came to 6 bases.

This clonotype came up many times. The chain carries TRBV12-3 or TRBV12-4 and TRBJ2-7; 8 positions agree with TRBD1. The ends lost 6 bases at V and 9 bases at J; junction bases unmatched: 7. CDR3 size: 12 residues. The CDR3 sequence is CASSHRGTGQYF. The DNA of the CDR3 is TGTGCCAGCAGCCACAGGGGGACGGGGCAGTACTTC.

This clonotype was found many times. The J gene is TRBJ1-1, the V gene TRBV13; a weak D match, TRBD1 (6 bases). Deletions cut 5 bases from V and 3 bases from J, with 10 bases between. There are 13 residues in the CDR3. Germline CDR1 and CDR2: PRHDT and FYEKMQ (reference sequence). CDR3 amino acids: CASSADSYTEAFF. The CDR3, as DNA: TGTGCCAGCAGCGCGGACAGTTACACTGAAGCTTTCTTT.

This clonotype was seen more than once but under ten times. The chain carries TRBV5-1 and TRBJ1-5; 9 bases match TRBD1. V dropped 4 bases and J dropped 2; count of bases not matched to a gene: 4. Germline CDR1 SGHRS, CDR2 YFSETQ. The CDR3 is 15 residues long. Here the CDR3 DNA reads TGCGCCAGCAGCCCGGGACAGGGCGGCAATCAGCCCCAGCATTTT. Protein sequence: CASSPGQGGNQPQHF. The full variable domain, completed using reference TRBV5-1 and TRBJ1-5, is KAGVTQTPRYLIKTRGQQVTLSCSPISGHRSVSWYQQTPGQGLQFLFEYFSETQRNKGNFPGRFSGRQFSNSRSEMNVSTLELGDSALYLCASSPGQGGNQPQHFGDGTRLSIL.

This clonotype was observed a handful of times. This chain joins TRBV10-3 and TRBJ1-4; D gene unclear. The CDR3 length is 13 residues. In germline, CDR1 is ENHRY, CDR2 SYGVKD. V lost 6 bases and J lost 5, with 10 bases in between. CDR3 in DNA: TGTGCCATCAGGGACGGCGTAAATGAAAAACTGTTTTTT. Encoded protein: CAIRDGVNEKLFF.

The chain is built from TRBV11-2 and TRBJ2-1; no clear D gene. V dropped 0 bases and J dropped 4 bases, with 10 bases sitting between them. This CDR3 is built from 15 residues. Germline loops: CDR1 SGHAT, CDR2 FQNNGV. For the CDR3, the DNA is TGTGCCAGCAGCTTAGATCTCGCGCCATACAATGAGCAGTTCTTC. This codes for CASSLDLAPYNEQFF.

This clonotype was counted only a few times. This chain's CDR3 is CATAGQNGYTF. As DNA, the CDR3 is TGTGCCACCGCTGGACAGAATGGCTACACCTTC. The rearrangement joins TRBV24-1 to TRBJ1-2, with D perhaps TRBD1 (6 bases). The CDR3 is 11 amino acids. CDR1 KGHDR and CDR2 SFDVKD come from the germline V gene. V lost 9 bases, J lost 6 bases, and 10 bases lay in between.

This clonotype was recorded many times. The gene calls are TRBV7-9 and TRBJ1-2, with 7 nucleotides matching TRBD1. V lost 5 bases to trimming and J lost 8 bases; unmatched junction nucleotides: 8. Germline values: CDR1 SEHNR, CDR2 FQNEAQ (reference sequence). This CDR3 is built from 13 residues. CDR3 loop: CASSPSGGAGYTF. In nucleotides, the CDR3 is TGTGCCAGCAGCCCCTCAGGGGGGGCAGGCTACACCTTC.

This clonotype was observed at least ten times. The genes are TRBV3-1 and TRBJ1-1; a possible D gene is TRBD1 (5 bases). This CDR3 comprises 13 residues. Germline assignment: CDR1 LGHDT and CDR2 YNNKEL (reference sequence). V lost 3 bases and J lost 0, with 5 bases in between. This chain's CDR3 is CASSQGLNTEAFF. CDR3 nucleotide sequence: TGTGCCAGCAGCCAGGGGCTGAACACTGAAGCTTTCTTT.

This clonotype occurred a few times. The chain combines TRBV14 with TRBJ1-3; no reliable D call. Germline V gives CDR1 SGHDN, CDR2 FVKESK. V was clipped by 7 bases and J by 6 bases, with 22 bases between them. This CDR3 is built from 16 residues. The CDR3 region is CASTDGEQVIENTIYF. The CDR3, as DNA: TGTGCCAGCACCGACGGTGAGCAGGTCATAGAAAACACCATATATTTT.

In its sample, this clonotype was seen a few times. CDR3 DNA: TGTGCCAGCAGTTTCGGGACTAGCGATAGAGATACGCAGTATTTT. Encoded protein: CASSFGTSDRDTQYF. The V gene is TRBV6-2 or TRBV6-3, the J gene TRBJ2-3, with 10 bases fitting TRBD2. The ends lost 4 bases at V and 5 bases at J; junction bases unmatched: 6. The CDR3 has 15 amino acids. CDR1 and CDR2 from the germline V gene are MNHEY and SVGEGT.

The chain employs TRBV27 and TRBJ2-1; 8 positions match TRBD2. V lost 1 base and J lost 8; bases outside the gene matches: 7. This CDR3 comprises 15 residues. The germline V gene has CDR1 MNHEY and CDR2 SMNVEV (reference sequence). The CDR3 sequence is CASSLYSGTNHEQFF. The CDR3 bases are TGTGCCAGCAGTTTATATAGCGGGACTAACCATGAGCAGTTCTTC.